The 23 T cell receptor beta chains reported below all come from one sample, sequenced in a study of blood T cell repertoires in COVID-19. Here immunoSEQ multiplex PCR was the method, and the copy in TCRdb shows in-frame clones only, minus some. The sample lists 150,000 or so clones; approximately 86% were seen once. Sequencing was performed on peripheral blood. Receptors originate from a man between 18 and 29 years old with acute or convalescent COVID-19.

As to this clone: Other DNA sequences from this sample encode an identical CDR3 as well. The rearrangement links TRBV30 to TRBJ1-4; TRBD1 is a possible D gene (5 bases). The CDR3 consists of 13 residues. Germline lookup yields CDR1 GTSNPN and CDR2 SVGIG (reference sequence). Deletions cut 3 bases from V and 7 bases from J, with 12 bases between. This CDR3 reads CAWSTGVGEKLFF. CDR3 sequence (DNA): TGTGCCTGGAGCACGGGGGTTGGTGAAAAACTGTTTTTT.

There are a few counts of this clone. V usage is TRBV6-4 and J usage is TRBJ2-3, with 9 bases that match TRBD2. The length of the CDR3 is 14 residues. Germline lookup yields CDR1 MRHNA and CDR2 SNTAGT. V lost 4 bases to trimming and J lost 1 base; unmatched junction nucleotides: 0. CDR3 region: CASSVAGGTDTQYF. CDR3 sequence (DNA): TGTGCCAGCAGTGTAGCGGGGGGCACAGATACGCAGTATTTT.

This chain uses TRBV7-3 with TRBJ2-3; 10 nucleotides match TRBD1. Germline CDR1 reads SGHTA; CDR2 reads FQGTGA. J lost 8 bases, V lost 4 bases, and 3 bases had no gene match. This CDR3 contains 13 residues. CDR3 sequence reads: CASSSRDRGTQYF. The CDR3 coding sequence is TGTGCCAGCAGCTCCCGGGACAGGGGTACGCAGTATTTT.

The chain links TRBV19 to TRBJ1-5, with 9 bases lining up with TRBD1. With V trimmed by 7 bases and J by 4 bases, 5 bases remained unmatched. The V gene's germline CDR1 is LNHDA and CDR2 SQIVND (reference sequence). The CDR3 spans 14 residues. The DNA for the CDR3 is TGTGCCAGTAACCCCGGACAGGGGAATCAGCCCCAGCATTTT. This encodes CASNPGQGNQPQHF.

This rearrangement joins TRBV27 to TRBJ2-5, with 10 bases identical to TRBD2. Germline CDR1 reads MNHEY; CDR2 reads SMNVEV (reference sequence). The CDR3 is 15 amino acids. The trim removed 4 bases at V and 2 bases at J, leaving 4 bases unmatched. This CDR3 is CASSSSGGEQETQYF. The DNA for the CDR3 is TGTGCCAGCAGTTCCAGCGGGGGGGAACAAGAGACCCAGTACTTC.

This sequence joins TRBV7-8 and TRBJ2-3, with 8 nucleotides matching TRBD1. The CDR3 loop spans 17 amino acids. Losses at the gene ends were 2 bases for V and 4 bases for J; bases not matched to a gene: 11. Germline CDR1 reads SGHVS; CDR2 reads FQNEAQ. CDR3 residues: CASSLRHGDRRADTQYF. The CDR3 DNA follows: TGTGCCAGCAGCTTACGGCATGGGGACAGGAGGGCAGATACGCAGTATTTT.

This clone has just a few counts. This chain links TRBV6-1 with TRBJ2-1; TRBD2 matches 7 bases. The germline V gene has CDR1 MNHNS and CDR2 SASEGT. CDR3 length: 16 amino acids. V trimming: 2 bases; J trimming: 1 base; junction bases outside the gene matches: 5. CDR3 loop: CASSELRGGSYNEQFF. In DNA form, the CDR3 reads TGTGCCAGCAGTGAACTTCGCGGGGGATCCTACAATGAGCAGTTCTTC.

The chain couples TRBV29-1 to TRBJ1-2; possible D gene TRBD1, 6 bases. Trimming stripped 4 bases from V and 2 bases from J, with 14 bases between. The CDR3 has 14 residues. The germline V gene has CDR1 SQVTM and CDR2 ANQGSEA. CDR3 DNA: TGCAGCGTTGTTAGCACAGGGAACAACTATGGCTACACCTTC. Encoded protein: CSVVSTGNNYGYTF.

This clone occurred once. This chain connects TRBV19 to TRBJ1-5; 9 positions match TRBD1. The CDR3 has 15 residues. V trimming: 3 bases; J trimming: 4 bases; junction bases outside the gene matches: 4. In germline, CDR1 is LNHDA, CDR2 SQIVND (reference sequence). The CDR3 region has the DNA TGTGCCAGTAGTATTTGGACAGGGGATAATCAGCCCCAGCATTTT. It yields the protein CASSIWTGDNQPQHF.

The chain couples TRBV3-1 (or the pseudogene TRBV3-2) to TRBJ2-3; D uncertain. Germline CDR1 is LGHDT and CDR2 is YNNKEL (reference sequence). Trimming pared 1 base from V and 0 bases from J, leaving 5 bases between. There are 14 residues in the CDR3. This chain's CDR3 is CASSQAVSTDTQYF. The CDR3 DNA is TGTGCCAGCAGCCAAGCGGTTAGCACAGATACGCAGTATTTT.

This chain joins TRBV6-6 and TRBJ2-1; 7 bases are a match to TRBD1. Germline CDR1 reads MNHNY; CDR2 reads SVGAGI (reference sequence). V shed 6 bases and J 0 bases; nucleotides not matched to a gene: 5. The length of the CDR3 is 15 residues. The CDR3 nucleotides are TGTGCCAGCAGCCCCGACAGGGCCTCCTACAATGAGCAGTTCTTC. Translation: CASSPDRASYNEQFF.

This clone was recorded only once. V and J are TRBV7-2 and TRBJ1-5, with a weak D call TRBD1 (6 bases). Trimming removed 5 bases at V and 5 bases at J, with 10 bases between. CDR1 is SGHTA, CDR2 FQGNSA, per germline. The CDR3 length is 13 residues. CDR3 in amino acids: CASSRTADQPQHF. CDR3 bases: TGTGCCAGCAGCCGGACAGCGGATCAGCCCCAGCATTTT.

The chain uses TRBV7-9 and TRBJ1-2; 7 bases are shared with TRBD1. Germline V gene data show CDR1 as SEHNR and CDR2 as FQNEAQ (reference sequence). Trimming took 2 bases from V and 6 from J; bases not matched to a gene: 18. The CDR3 contains 18 residues. CDR3 residues: CASSLRTGGSLLVHGYTF. In nucleotides, the CDR3 is TGTGCCAGCAGCTTACGGACAGGCGGGTCACTTTTGGTTCATGGCTACACCTTC.

This clone was counted a single time. The chain is built from TRBV29-1 and TRBJ1-1; D may be TRBD1 (6 bases). Germline lookup yields CDR1 SQVTM and CDR2 ANQGSEA. CDR3 size: 14 residues. V was shortened by 0 bases and J by 1 base, with 9 bases between the two germline ends. The CDR3 DNA reads as TGCAGCGTTGAAGATACGACAGGGAACACTGAAGCTTTCTTT. Amino acid sequence: CSVEDTTGNTEAFF.

This clone has just one count. The V call is TRBV7-8, the J call TRBJ2-2; possible D gene TRBD1, 6 bases. CDR1 SGHVS and CDR2 FQNEAQ come from the germline V gene. CDR3 length equals 17 residues. The V end lost 3 bases, the J end lost 1 base, and 15 bases lay between the germline ends. This CDR3 reads CASSFYTNRVNTGELFF. The DNA for the CDR3 is TGTGCCAGCAGCTTCTACACCAACAGGGTGAACACCGGGGAGCTGTTTTTT.

This clone was detected only once. Compared with germline, one end of the junction differs, possibly owing to a read error. V is TRBV28 and J is TRBJ1-2; 9 nucleotides line up with TRBD1. CDR1 MDHEN and CDR2 SYDVKM come from the germline V gene. The CDR3 has 14 residues. The CDR3 sequence: CASSLSYRTGDYTF. CDR3 sequence (DNA): TGTGCCAGCAGCTTATCTTACAGGACAGGGGACTACACCTTC.

J is TRBJ1-1 and V is TRBV29-1; 7 nucleotides line up with TRBD1. V lost 4 bases, J lost 5 bases, and 4 bases stayed unmatched. The CDR3 extends over 12 amino acids. From germline, CDR1 is SQVTM and CDR2 ANQGSEA. This CDR3 reads CSVVQGVTEAFF. In nucleotides, the CDR3 is TGCAGCGTTGTTCAGGGGGTTACTGAAGCTTTCTTT.

The gene calls are TRBV4-1 and TRBJ2-5; D may be TRBD1 (7 bases). This CDR3 comprises 16 residues. The germline V and J ends were trimmed by 1 base and 4 bases, with 16 bases remaining between them. Germline lookup yields CDR1 MGHRA and CDR2 YSYEKL. CDR3 sequence (DNA): TGCGCCAGCAGCCAAGGTAGCGGACAGGTCTTAGAGACCCAGTACTTC. Translating it yields CASSQGSGQVLETQYF.

This clone was detected a few times. The genes are TRBV2 and TRBJ2-5, with 10 bases fitting TRBD2. Per germline, CDR1 SNHLY and CDR2 FYNNEI. Trimming at V came to 7 bases and at J to 5 bases, leaving 13 bases not matched to a gene. The CDR3 runs to 16 residues. This chain's CDR3 is CASMFGLAGADETQYF. The CDR3 nucleotides are TGTGCCAGCATGTTTGGGCTAGCGGGGGCAGACGAGACCCAGTACTTC.

This rearrangement joins TRBV7-3 to TRBJ1-5; perhaps TRBD1 as D (6 bases). CDR3 size: 14 residues. Deletions cut 10 bases from V and 6 bases from J, with 19 bases between. Germline-derived CDR1 and CDR2 are SGHTA and FQGTGA. CDR3 coding DNA: TGTGCCACCCGCTCGGAGGGGGGGGGTCAGCCCCAGCATTTT. This sequence encodes CATRSEGGGQPQHF.

The J gene is TRBJ1-2, the V gene TRBV6-5; TRBD1 matches 11 bases. V trimming: 6 bases; J trimming: 5 bases; junction bases outside the gene matches: 8. This CDR3 spans 15 amino acids. CDR1 is MNHEY and CDR2 is SVGAGI in the germline V gene. The CDR3: CASRRGTGGGYGYTF. CDR3 coding DNA: TGTGCCAGCAGAAGAGGGACAGGGGGGGGTTATGGCTACACCTTC.

The gene calls are TRBV20-1 and TRBJ2-3; 15 bases are shared with TRBD2. V lost 3 bases and J lost 0; bases outside the gene matches: 7. Germline V lookup: CDR1 DFQATT, CDR2 SNEGSKA (reference sequence). The CDR3 length is 18 residues. CDR3 amino acids: CSASSGLAGGPSTDTQYF. The CDR3 coding sequence is TGCAGTGCTAGTTCTGGACTAGCGGGGGGGCCGAGCACAGATACGCAGTATTTT.

The chain employs TRBV7-2 and TRBJ2-7; maybe TRBD1 (6 bases). Looked up from germline, CDR1 is SGHTA and CDR2 is FQGNSA. CDR3 length equals 14 residues. Deletions cut 1 base from V and 3 bases from J, with 10 bases between. The CDR3 loop reads CASSLGTENYEQYF. The CDR3 nucleotides are TGTGCCAGCAGCTTAGGGACAGAAAACTACGAGCAGTACTTC.